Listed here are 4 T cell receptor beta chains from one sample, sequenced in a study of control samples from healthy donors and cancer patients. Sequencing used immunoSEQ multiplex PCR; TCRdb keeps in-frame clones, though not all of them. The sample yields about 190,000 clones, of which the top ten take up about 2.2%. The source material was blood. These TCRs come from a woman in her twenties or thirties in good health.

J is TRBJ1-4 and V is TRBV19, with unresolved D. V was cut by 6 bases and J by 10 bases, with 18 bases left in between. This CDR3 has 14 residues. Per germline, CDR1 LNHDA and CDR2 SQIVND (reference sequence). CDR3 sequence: CASRSPGQTGKLFF. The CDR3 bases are TGTGCCAGTAGATCCCCCGGGCAGACCGGAAAACTGTTTTTT. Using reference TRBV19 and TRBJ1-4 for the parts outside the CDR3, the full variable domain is DGGITQSPKYLFRKEGQNVTLSCEQNLNHDAMYWYRQDPGQGLRLIYYSQIVNDFQKGDIAEGYSVSREKKESFPLTVTSAQKNPTAFYLCASRSPGQTGKLFFGSGTQLSVL.

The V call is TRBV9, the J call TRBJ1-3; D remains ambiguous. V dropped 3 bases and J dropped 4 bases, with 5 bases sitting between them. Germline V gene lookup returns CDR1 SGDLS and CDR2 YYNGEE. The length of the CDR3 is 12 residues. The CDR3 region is CASSGDGNTIYF. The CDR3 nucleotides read TGTGCCAGCAGCGGTGACGGAAACACCATATATTTT.

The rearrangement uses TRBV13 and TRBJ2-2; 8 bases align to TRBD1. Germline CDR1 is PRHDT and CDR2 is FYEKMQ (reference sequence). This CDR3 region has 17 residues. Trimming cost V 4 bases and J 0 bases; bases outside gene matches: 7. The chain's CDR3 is CASSSPPGGSNTGELFF. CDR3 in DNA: TGTGCCAGCAGCTCCCCCCCAGGGGGCTCGAACACCGGGGAGCTGTTTTTT. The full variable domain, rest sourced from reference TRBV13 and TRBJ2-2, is AAGVIQSPRHLIKEKRETATLKCYPIPRHDTVYWYQQGPGQDPQFLISFYEKMQSDKGSIPDRFSAQQFSDYHSELNMSSLELGDSALYFCASSSPPGGSNTGELFFGEGSRLTVL.

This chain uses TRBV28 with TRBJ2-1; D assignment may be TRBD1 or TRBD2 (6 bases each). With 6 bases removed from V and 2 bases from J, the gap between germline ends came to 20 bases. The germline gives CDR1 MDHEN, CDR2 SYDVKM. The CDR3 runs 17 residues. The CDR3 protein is CASSPTRRGAPYNEQFF. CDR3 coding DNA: TGTGCCAGCAGCCCCACCAGAAGGGGGGCCCCCTACAATGAGCAGTTCTTC.